Shown below are 6 T cell receptor beta chains from a single sample sequenced in a study of T cell repertoires in cytomegalovirus infection. One entry per CDR3 protein results from TCRdb running MiXCR on the reads. The sample includes 200,000 or so distinct CDR3 sequences, approximately 20% seen only once; the top ten take around 3.1%. The sequencing input was PBMCs. The receptors derive from a human donor in good health (CMV status not recorded). Some clones in this sample may be carry-over from other donors' samples.

The chain uses TRBV2 and TRBJ2-3; tentatively, D is TRBD2 (6 bases). The CDR3 extends over 14 amino acids. Trimming shortened V by 6 bases and J by 4 bases, and 14 bases separated the two germline ends. Germline CDR1 and CDR2: SNHLY and FYNNEI. CDR3 nucleotides: TGTGCCAGCAGGGGGCGGGGTCTCTCAGATACGCAGTATTTT. Translation gives CASRGRGLSDTQYF.

This clonotype came up a few times. This chain links TRBV7-9 with TRBJ2-7, with D possibly being TRBD1 (6 bases). With 4 bases removed from V and 2 bases from J, the gap between germline ends came to 9 bases. The CDR3 runs to 13 residues. In germline, CDR1 is SEHNR, CDR2 FQNEAQ (reference sequence). CDR3 in DNA: TGTGCCAGCAGCTACCCAGGGGCCTACGAGCAGTACTTC. Protein product: CASSYPGAYEQYF.

This clonotype came up many times. The gene calls are TRBV7-4 and TRBJ2-7; D is possibly TRBD2 (5 bases). In germline, CDR1 is SGHVT, CDR2 SQSDAQ. Trimming left V 1 base short and J 4 bases short, with 26 bases between. The CDR3 length is 19 residues. CDR3 coding DNA: TGTGCCAGCAGCTTAGATCGCGCAAGCGGCAGGCTTAGGTGGTACGAGCAGTACTTC. This sequence encodes CASSLDRASGRLRWYEQYF.

This sequence joins TRBV5-1 and TRBJ1-1; D call uncertain. Germline V gene data show CDR1 as SGHRS and CDR2 as YFSETQ. The CDR3 length is 15 residues. Trimming stripped 0 bases from V and 0 bases from J, with 9 bases between. The CDR3 nucleotides are TGCGCCAGCAGCTTGGATGCACATATGAACACTGAAGCTTTCTTT. Translation: CASSLDAHMNTEAFF.

The rearrangement joins TRBV7-8 to TRBJ2-4; no clear D gene. V shed 0 bases and J shed 2 bases, with 5 bases lying between them. Germline CDR1 and CDR2: SGHVS and FQNEAQ. There are 14 residues in the CDR3. CDR3 region: CASSLAETKNIQYF. CDR3 sequence (DNA): TGTGCCAGCAGCTTAGCCGAAACCAAAAACATTCAGTACTTC. The variable domain in full, with the rest retrieved from reference TRBV7-8 and TRBJ2-4, is GAGVSQSPRYKVAKRGQDVALRCDPISGHVSLFWYQQALGQGPEFLTYFQNEAQLDKSGLPSDRFFAERPEGSVSTLKIQRTQQEDSAVYLCASSLAETKNIQYFGAGTRLSVL.

The V gene is TRBV29-1, the J gene TRBJ2-1; D ambiguous. V lost 2 bases, J lost 4 bases, and 15 bases lay in between. CDR1 SQVTM and CDR2 ANQGSEA come from the germline V gene. There are 15 residues in the CDR3. The chain's CDR3 is CSVERGFNNYNEQFF. In DNA, the CDR3 is TGCAGCGTTGAAAGAGGATTCAATAATTACAATGAGCAGTTCTTC.